What follows describes a single T cell receptor beta chain. The sample holds a few counts of this clonotype. Which antigen it targets is not known. Nothing much larger sits one base from this clone, and base qualities are not available. PBMCs were isolated by Ficoll-Paque density gradient centrifugation. The reads were generated on an Illumina NovaSeq 6000. TCRalpha and TCRbeta cDNA libraries were constructed by 5'RACE with constant-segment primers, with sample barcodes and unique molecular identifiers being introduced. RNA was extracted from every sample with Trizol reagent. Libraries were amplified in two PCR steps, with a second sample barcode and Illumina TruSeq adapters added in the second step. Libraries were sequenced on an Illumina NovaSeq with 2 x 150 bp paired-end reads. Per the original workflow: With migec v1.2.7, reads were demultiplexed and then collapsed into UMI-guided consensus sequences. Using mixcr v2.1.11, UMI consensuses were aligned to TRA and TRB V and J templates and then assembled into clonotypes. A clonotype was counted as expanded or contracted only when both edgeR and NoisET called the clonotype significant, with the noise models trained on biological replicates. For edgeR calls, the cutoffs were a false discovery rate-adjusted p below 0.01 and a log2 fold-change threshold of 1. PCA with hierarchical clustering of max-normalized trajectories of the 1000 most abundant clonotypes was used as exploratory dynamics analysis. The CD4 or CD8 phenotype of responding clones was assigned using the separately sequenced CD4+ and CD8+ repertoires. In TCRdb, the public reads were trimmed at Q25 with fastp and aligned with MiXCR, with productive beta chains retained. Rows are unified per CDR3 protein, each entry keeping the most common DNA and genes. These V and J calls originate from TCRdb's pipeline instead of the authors' own analysis. In this sample the table shows roughly 450,000 distinct CDR3 sequences, around a sixth of which occur a single time. Around an eighth of the sample rests with the top ten.

The CDR3 numbers 14 residues from cysteine through phenylalanine. Only CDR3 DNA remains: 42 bases, in frame from the first base. Cut back by 3 bases and 4 bases, the V and J ends lie 15 bases apart. From the germline V gene, CDR1 is SQVTM and CDR2 is ANQGSEA. The source of the sample is a study of T-cell memory formation after mild COVID-19 (dated by TCRdb to the early 2020s). Regarding the complete study: Most TCR sequence clusters were specific to one of the two donors. In a couple of donors, T-cell clones that expanded and contracted after mild COVID-19 were followed by sequencing TCRalpha and TCRbeta repertoires longitudinally. The cohort comprised two young, previously healthy adult volunteers, one female and one male.

Here is what the overall study found, with its caveats: The second-wave clones that peaked on day 37 were not confirmed to be SARS-CoV-2 specific. Clones contracting from day 15 to 85 had balanced CD4/CD8 phenotypes, while a second wave expanding from day 15 to 37 was biased towards CD4+. Only two mild cases were covered by the study, and larger cohorts that include severe cases with pre-infection samples were considered necessary. Some responding clones were found in pre-infection memory, which suggests that pre-existing cross-reactive memory T cells took part in the SARS-CoV-2 response. Contracting CD4+ clones turned up mainly in the CM and EM memory subsets, whereas EMRA was where CD8+ clones were enriched.

Sequencing was done on a sample of PBMCs or a T cell subset sorted from them (not recorded which). The receptor was isolated from an adult woman who had mild COVID-19 (a few samples of this study predate the infection). The sample titles of this study are shuffled in the database, so cell type and time point are left out; the donor was told from shared clones. The chain is made from TRBV29-1 and TRBJ1-1; no D segment can be confidently identified. The CDR3 is CSVESVRVATEAFF. The sequenced DNA is TGCAGCGTTGAGTCGGTAAGGGTGGCCACTGAAGCTTTCTTT.